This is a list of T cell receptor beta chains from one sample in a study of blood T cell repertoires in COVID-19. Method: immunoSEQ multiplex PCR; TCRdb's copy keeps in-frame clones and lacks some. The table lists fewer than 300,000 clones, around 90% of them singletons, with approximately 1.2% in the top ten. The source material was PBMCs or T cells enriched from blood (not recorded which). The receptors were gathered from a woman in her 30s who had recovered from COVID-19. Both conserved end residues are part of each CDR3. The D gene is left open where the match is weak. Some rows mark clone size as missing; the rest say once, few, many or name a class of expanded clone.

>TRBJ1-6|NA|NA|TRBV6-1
TGTGCCAGCAGTGAAGCGAGGGAGGGCTCACCCCTCCACTTT
CASSEAREGSPLHF
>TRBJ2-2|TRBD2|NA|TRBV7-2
TGTGCCAGCAGCCCTGGACTAGCGGGGAACACCGGGGAGCTGTTTTTT
CASSPGLAGNTGELFF
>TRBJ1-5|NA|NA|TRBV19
TGTGCCACGACTGGGGGGAGGGGTGGCAATCAGCCCCAGCATTTT
CATTGGRGGNQPQHF
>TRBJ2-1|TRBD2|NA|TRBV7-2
TGTGCCAGCAGTCGGAACTGGGAGGGGAGGAGTGAGCAGTTCTTC
CASSRNWEGRSEQFF
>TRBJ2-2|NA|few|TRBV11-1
TGTGCCAGCAGCATACAGGTCGCCGGGGAGCTGTTTTTT
CASSIQVAGELFF
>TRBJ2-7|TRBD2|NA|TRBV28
TGTGCCAGCAGCCCCGGGGAGCGGGAGGTCAACGAGCAGTACTTC
CASSPGEREVNEQYF
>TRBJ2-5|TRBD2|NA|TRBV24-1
TGTGCCACCAGTGATAGCGGGAGGAAAGAGACCCAGTACTTC
CATSDSGRKETQYF
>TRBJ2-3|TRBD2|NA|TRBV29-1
TGCAGCGTTGAAGGACTAGCGGGTAAAAAATGGCACACAGATACGCAGTATTTT
CSVEGLAGKKWHTDTQYF
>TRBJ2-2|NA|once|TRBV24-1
TGTGCCACCAGTGATCCCCGTACTGTCGGCACCGGGGAGCTGTTTTTT
CATSDPRTVGTGELFF
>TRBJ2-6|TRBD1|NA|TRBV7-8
TGTGCCAGCAGCTTAGTACAGGGGTTGAGCTCTGGGGCCAACGTCCTGACTTTC
CASSLVQGLSSGANVLTF
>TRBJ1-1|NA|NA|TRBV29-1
TGCAGCATCCAAGGGGGGGCCCTGAACACTGAAGCTTTCTTT
CSIQGGALNTEAFF
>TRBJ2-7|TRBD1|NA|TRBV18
TGTGCCAGTACCGGGACAGGGTCCTACGAGCAGTACTTC
CASTGTGSYEQYF